This T cell receptor beta chain came from a study of OX40 agonist ivuxolimab in advanced cancers. The assay was immunoSEQ multiplex PCR, and TCRdb's table has in-frame clones only and misses some. The sample has about 84,000 clones; 94% are singletons. A remark on this clone: Its antigen is not known.

V was cut by 0 bases and J by 0 bases, with 10 bases left in between. CDR3 size: 16 residues. Germline V gene lookup returns CDR1 SGDLS and CDR2 YYNGEE. Whole-study findings and limits: With doses of 0.1-3.0 mg/kg, partial responders showed among the lowest clonal expansion. Expanded clones belonging to CD8+ T cells outnumbered, on average, those of CD4+. Dose levels from 0.1 to 3.0 mg/kg saw CD4+ and CD8+ blood T cells expand clonally by week 6.

Samples were taken at baseline and on day 1 of cycles 4 and 7. This sequence originates from an adult with an advanced solid tumor such as melanoma, head and neck, liver or kidney cancer. The chain links TRBV9 to TRBJ2-1; D gene unclear. Sample: CD4+ or CD8+ T cells sorted from blood, taken in a trial of the OX40 agonist ivuxolimab. Here the CDR3 DNA reads TGTGCCAGCAGCGTAGCTCGCTGGGGCTCCTACAATGAGCAGTTCTTC. Its protein product is CASSVARWGSYNEQFF.